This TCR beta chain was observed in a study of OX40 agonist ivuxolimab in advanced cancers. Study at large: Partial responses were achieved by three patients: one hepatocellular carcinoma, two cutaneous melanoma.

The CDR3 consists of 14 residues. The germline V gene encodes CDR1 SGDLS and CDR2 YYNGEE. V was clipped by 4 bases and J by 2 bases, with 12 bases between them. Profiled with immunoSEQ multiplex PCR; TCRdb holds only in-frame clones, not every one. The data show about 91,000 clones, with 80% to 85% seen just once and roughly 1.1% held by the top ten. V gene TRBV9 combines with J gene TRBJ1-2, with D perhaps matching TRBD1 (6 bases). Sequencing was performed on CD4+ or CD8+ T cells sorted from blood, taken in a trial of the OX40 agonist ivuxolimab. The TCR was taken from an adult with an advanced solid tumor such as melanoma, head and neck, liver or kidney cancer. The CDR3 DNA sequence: TGTGCCAGCAGCACCCGGACAGACAACTATGGCTACACCTTC. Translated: CASSTRTDNYGYTF.